This TCR beta chain emerged from a study of T cells in Graves' hyperthyroidism and ophthalmopathy. Turning to the study itself: Peripheral blood was drawn at first diagnosis, prior to all treatment. Points from the study as a whole: In the blood, most expanded thyroid clonotypes above 0.001 appeared as well. A model built on 13 V-J features separated ophthalmopathy from stable hyperthyroidism.

This clonotype showed up just a few times. As yet, its antigen is unknown. Amplified regions were TCR beta CDR3 sequences from RNA transcripts. HTBI primers were the set used in a first-round RT-PCR of the TCR CDR3. TCRdb ran MiXCR on the multiplex PCR reads and lists one entry per CDR3 protein. The sample shows about 200,000 distinct CDR3 sequences, approximately 16% of them seen only once. PBMCs came from 10 ml fresh peripheral blood. Germline CDR1 reads WSHSY; CDR2 reads SAAADI. V was clipped by 6 bases and J by 6 bases; unmatched bases: 7. The CDR3 has 14 amino acids. The V gene is TRBV10-2, the J gene TRBJ2-2, with 7 bases lining up with TRBD1. The origin of this receptor is a woman between 45 and 60 years old with Graves' hyperthyroidism. Sequencing input: blood. CDR3 in amino acids: CASRARQGAGELFF. The CDR3 DNA reads as TGCGCCAGCAGGGCTCGACAGGGAGCCGGGGAGCTGTTTTTT.